The 5 T cell receptor beta chains below all came from one sample that was sequenced in a study of T cell repertoires in cytomegalovirus infection. TCRdb itself ran the reads through MiXCR, one entry per CDR3 protein. The sample has more than 500,000 distinct CDR3 sequences, about 15% seen once. Sequenced sample: CD8+ T cells from PBMCs. Source of these receptors: a human donor in good health (CMV status not recorded). Some clones in this sample may be carry-over from other donors' samples.

V gene TRBV27 combines with J gene TRBJ1-1; a possible D gene is TRBD1 (6 bases). This CDR3 comprises 13 residues. Per the germline V gene, CDR1 is MNHEY and CDR2 is SMNVEV (reference sequence). V lost 7 bases and J lost 1, with 10 bases in between. The CDR3 DNA reads TGTGCCAGCAACAGGGCCGGGAACACTGAAGCTTTCTTT. It translates to CASNRAGNTEAFF.

This clonotype was recorded at least ten times. The chain carries TRBV4-2 and TRBJ2-5; TRBD1 might be the D (6 bases). This CDR3 is built from 16 residues. V was trimmed by 1 base and J by 5 bases, leaving 17 bases between them. The germline V gene has CDR1 LGHNA and CDR2 YNFKEQ. CDR3 bases: TGTGCCAGCAGCCAAGTACCCGACAGGCCACGGGAGACCCAGTACTTC. Protein: CASSQVPDRPRETQYF.

The sample holds many counts of this clonotype. DNA of the CDR3: TGTGCCAGCAGCCCCAGACAGAGCTTCTATGGCTACACCTTC. Translating gives CASSPRQSFYGYTF. The chain employs TRBV27 and TRBJ1-2; TRBD1 is a possible D gene (5 bases). The CDR3 extends over 14 amino acids. Trimming shortened V by 6 bases and J by 4 bases, and 15 bases separated the two germline ends. From germline, CDR1 is MNHEY and CDR2 SMNVEV (reference sequence).

The chain carries TRBV4-1 and TRBJ2-1, with D unclear. Germline CDR1 is MGHRA and CDR2 is YSYEKL. CDR3 size: 15 residues. The V gene lost 0 bases and the J gene lost 2 bases, with 8 bases spanning the gap. CDR3 sequence: CASSQEKGPYNEQFF. The CDR3 DNA sequence: TGCGCCAGCAGCCAAGAGAAGGGCCCCTACAATGAGCAGTTCTTC.

Points on this clonotype: The germline gene is not matched at one end of the junction; a read error may be the cause. The chain links TRBV25-1 to TRBJ2-1; 10 nucleotides match TRBD2. Germline V lookup: CDR1 MGHDK, CDR2 SYGVNS. The CDR3 has 15 residues. CDR3 amino acids: CAISGRSGGASEQFF. The CDR3 nucleotides are TGTGCCATCAGTGGCCGGAGCGGGGGGGCTAGTGAGCAGTTCTTC.